Below, 5 T cell receptor beta chains from the same sample are listed, as sequenced in a study of T cell clonotyping in hematopoietic cell transplantation. Some clones are missing from TCRdb's copy, which holds only in-frame ones; the method was immunoSEQ multiplex PCR. This table has over 35,000 clones, 80% to 90% appearing once. Specimen: peripheral blood mononuclear cells. The receptors originated from a woman between 40 and 50 years old in good health. Some clones in this sample may be carry-over from other donors' samples.

V and J are TRBV27 and TRBJ2-7; weak D call: TRBD2 (5 bases). Trimming took off 5 bases at V and 2 bases at J, with 19 bases between the two ends. Per the germline V gene, CDR1 is MNHEY and CDR2 is SMNVEV (reference sequence). This CDR3 comprises 16 residues. CDR3 protein: CASSPGTSGIAYEQYF. The CDR3 nucleotides are TGTGCCAGCAGTCCAGGTACTTCCGGGATCGCCTACGAGCAGTACTTC.

The V and J genes are TRBV19 and TRBJ1-5; 9 nucleotides agree with TRBD1. The V segment lost 5 bases and the J segment 5 bases; nucleotides outside the gene matches: 7. This CDR3 comprises 15 residues. The germline gives CDR1 LNHDA, CDR2 SQIVND (reference sequence). The CDR3 protein is CASSPIQGADQPQHF. The CDR3 DNA is TGTGCCAGTAGTCCAATACAGGGGGCCGATCAGCCCCAGCATTTT.

This rearrangement joins TRBV6-1 to TRBJ1-1; tentative D call: TRBD1 (5 bases). The CDR3 has 13 amino acids. V was cut by 5 bases and J by 3 bases, with 10 bases left in between. Germline CDR1 MNHNS, CDR2 SASEGT. The CDR3 reads CASSWGRDTEAFF. CDR3 nucleotides: TGTGCCAGCAGTTGGGGCCGGGACACTGAAGCTTTCTTT.

The chain combines TRBV7-9 with TRBJ2-3; D possibly uses TRBD1 or TRBD2 (5 bases each). This CDR3 contains 18 residues. Germline-derived CDR1 and CDR2 are SEHNR and FQNEAQ (reference sequence). Trimming removed 0 bases from V and 7 bases from J, with 23 bases in between. CDR3 loop: CASSLAPGTYLESNTQYF. CDR3 bases: TGTGCCAGCAGCTTAGCGCCGGGGACCTACCTAGAATCCAATACGCAGTATTTT.

The rearrangement links TRBV5-1 to TRBJ1-1; D uncertain. Germline V gene sequence: CDR1 SGHRS, CDR2 YFSETQ. With 4 bases removed from V and 2 bases from J, the gap between germline ends came to 12 bases. This CDR3 is built from 14 residues. DNA for the CDR3: TGCGCCAGCAGCACGGACGGAGCCAACACTGAAGCTTTCTTT. Translation: CASSTDGANTEAFF.